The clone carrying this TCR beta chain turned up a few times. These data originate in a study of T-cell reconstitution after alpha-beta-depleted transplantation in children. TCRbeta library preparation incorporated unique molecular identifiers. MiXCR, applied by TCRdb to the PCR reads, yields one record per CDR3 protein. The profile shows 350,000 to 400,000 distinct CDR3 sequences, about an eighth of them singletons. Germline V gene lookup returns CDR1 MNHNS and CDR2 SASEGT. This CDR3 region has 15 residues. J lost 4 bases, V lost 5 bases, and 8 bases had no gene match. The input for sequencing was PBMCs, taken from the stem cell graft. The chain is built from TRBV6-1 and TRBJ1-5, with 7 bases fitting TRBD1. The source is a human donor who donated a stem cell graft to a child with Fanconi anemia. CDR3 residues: CASSLGQVPNQPQHF. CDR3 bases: TGTGCCAGCAGTCTTGGACAGGTCCCGAATCAGCCCCAGCATTTT.